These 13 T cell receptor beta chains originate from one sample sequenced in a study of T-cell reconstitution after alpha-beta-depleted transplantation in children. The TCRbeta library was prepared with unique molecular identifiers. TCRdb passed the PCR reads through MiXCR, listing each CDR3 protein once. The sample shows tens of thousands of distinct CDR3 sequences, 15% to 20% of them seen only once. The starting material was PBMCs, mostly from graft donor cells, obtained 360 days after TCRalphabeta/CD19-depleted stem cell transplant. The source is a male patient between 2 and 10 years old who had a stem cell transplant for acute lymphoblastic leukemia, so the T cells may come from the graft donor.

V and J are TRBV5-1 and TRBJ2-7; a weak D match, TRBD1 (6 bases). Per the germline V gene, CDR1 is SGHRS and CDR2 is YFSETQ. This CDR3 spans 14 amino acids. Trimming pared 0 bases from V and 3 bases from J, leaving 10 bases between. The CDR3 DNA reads TGCGCCAGCAGCTTGGCCAGGGGAGTCTACGAGCAGTACTTC. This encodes CASSLARGVYEQYF.

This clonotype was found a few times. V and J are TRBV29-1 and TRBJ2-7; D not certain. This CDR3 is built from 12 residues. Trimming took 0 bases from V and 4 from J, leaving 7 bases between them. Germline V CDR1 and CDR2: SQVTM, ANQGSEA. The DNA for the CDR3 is TGCAGCGTTGAAGATCGCCCGTACGAGCAGTACTTC. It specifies CSVEDRPYEQYF.

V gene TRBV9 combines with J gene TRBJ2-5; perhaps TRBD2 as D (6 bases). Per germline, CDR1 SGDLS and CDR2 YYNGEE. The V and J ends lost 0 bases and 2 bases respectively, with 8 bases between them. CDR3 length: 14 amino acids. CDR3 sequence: CASSVGGLQETQYF. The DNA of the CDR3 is TGTGCCAGCAGCGTAGGGGGACTTCAAGAGACCCAGTACTTC.

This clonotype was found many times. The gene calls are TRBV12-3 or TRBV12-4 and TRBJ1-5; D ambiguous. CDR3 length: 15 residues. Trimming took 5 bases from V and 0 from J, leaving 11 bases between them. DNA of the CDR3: TGTGCCAGCAGTCCTTCGGCTAATAGCAATCAGCCCCAGCATTTT. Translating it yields CASSPSANSNQPQHF.

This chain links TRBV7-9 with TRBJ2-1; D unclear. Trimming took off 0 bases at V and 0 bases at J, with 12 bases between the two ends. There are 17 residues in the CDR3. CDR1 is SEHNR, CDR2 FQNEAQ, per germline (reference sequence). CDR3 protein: CASSLAYPLNSYNEQFF. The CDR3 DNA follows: TGTGCCAGCAGCTTAGCATACCCGCTCAACTCCTACAATGAGCAGTTCTTC.

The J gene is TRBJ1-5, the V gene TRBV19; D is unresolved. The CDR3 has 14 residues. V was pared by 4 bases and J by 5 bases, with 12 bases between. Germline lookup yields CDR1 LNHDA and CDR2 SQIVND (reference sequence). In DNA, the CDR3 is TGTGCCAGTAGTACCGACAACGCGGATCAGCCCCAGCATTTT. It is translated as CASSTDNADQPQHF.

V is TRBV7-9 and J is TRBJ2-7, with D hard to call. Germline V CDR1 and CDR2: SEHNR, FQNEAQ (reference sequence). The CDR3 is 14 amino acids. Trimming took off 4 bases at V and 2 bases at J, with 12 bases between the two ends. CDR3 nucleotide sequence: TGTGCCAGCAGCTCTCTGGACCACGCCTACGAGCAGTACTTC. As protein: CASSSLDHAYEQYF.

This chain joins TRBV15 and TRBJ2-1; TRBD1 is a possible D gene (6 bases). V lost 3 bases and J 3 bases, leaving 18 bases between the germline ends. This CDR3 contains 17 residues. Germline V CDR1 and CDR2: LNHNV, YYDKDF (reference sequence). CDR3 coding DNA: TGTGCCACCAGCAGTGATCAGGGGTTTGGGGGCTACAATGAGCAGTTCTTC. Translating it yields CATSSDQGFGGYNEQFF.

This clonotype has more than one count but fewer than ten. In DNA form, the CDR3 reads TGTGCCAGCGGTGGGACAGGGGCCTATAATTCACCCCTCCACTTT. Amino acid sequence: CASGGTGAYNSPLHF. V and J are TRBV7-9 and TRBJ1-6; 10 positions match TRBD1. In germline, CDR1 is SEHNR, CDR2 FQNEAQ (reference sequence). The CDR3 length is 15 residues. With 8 bases clipped from V and 2 bases from J, the junction kept 3 bases outside the gene matches.

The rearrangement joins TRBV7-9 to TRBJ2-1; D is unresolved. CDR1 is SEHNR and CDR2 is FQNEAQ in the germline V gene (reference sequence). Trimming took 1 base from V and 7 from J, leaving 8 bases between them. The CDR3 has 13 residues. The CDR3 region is CASSLEYINEQFF. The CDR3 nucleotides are TGTGCCAGCAGCTTAGAGTATATTAATGAGCAGTTCTTC.

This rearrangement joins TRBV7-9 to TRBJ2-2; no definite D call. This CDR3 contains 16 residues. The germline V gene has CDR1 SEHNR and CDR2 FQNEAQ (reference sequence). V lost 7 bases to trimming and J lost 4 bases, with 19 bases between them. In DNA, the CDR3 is TGTGCCAGCACCCTTGGTGTGGGAATGGTCACCGGGGAGCTGTTTTTT. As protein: CASTLGVGMVTGELFF.

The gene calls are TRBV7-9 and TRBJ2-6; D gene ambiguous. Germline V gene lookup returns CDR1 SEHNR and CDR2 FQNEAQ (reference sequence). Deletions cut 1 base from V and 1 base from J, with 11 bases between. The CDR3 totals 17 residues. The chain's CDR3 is CASSLGSPSSGANVLTF. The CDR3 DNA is TGTGCCAGCAGCTTAGGCAGCCCTTCGTCTGGGGCCAACGTCCTGACTTTC.

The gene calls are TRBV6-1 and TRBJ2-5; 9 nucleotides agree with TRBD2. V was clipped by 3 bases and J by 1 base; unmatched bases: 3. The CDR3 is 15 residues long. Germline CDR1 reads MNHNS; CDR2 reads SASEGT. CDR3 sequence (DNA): TGTGCCAGCAGTGAGACTAGCGGTTTCCAAGAGACCCAGTACTTC. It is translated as CASSETSGFQETQYF.